The T cell receptor beta chain described here comes from a study of CD8 T cells in ankylosing spondylitis. This clonotype was counted many times. Its matching antigen is unknown. Scientists made TCR beta libraries using quantitative 5'-RACE with molecular barcodes. TCRdb independently ran MiXCR on the 5' RACE reads; one entry per CDR3 protein. The data hold approximately 42,000 distinct CDR3 sequences, with approximately 11% observed a single time. This CDR3 region has 14 residues. V lost 4 bases and J 3 bases, leaving 12 bases between the germline ends. Looked up from germline, CDR1 is MNHEY and CDR2 is SVGAGI. Study-wide results and caveats: A TCR beta motif made of several highly homologous variants seemed typical of ankylosing spondylitis blood. Disease-linked clones reportedly showed significant enrichment in matched ankylosing spondylitis synovial fluid. Peripheral blood samples showed relatively rare disease-linked clones, and these clones were CD8+.

The source of this sequence is a male donor with ankylosing spondylitis or in good health (not recorded which). The source material was blood, either unsorted or a sorted T cell fraction (not recorded which). The chain carries TRBV6-5 and TRBJ2-5; tentatively, D is TRBD2 (6 bases). The CDR3 DNA is TGTGCCAGCAGTTCCCGGACTATTAAAGAGACCCAGTACTTC. Amino acids: CASSSRTIKETQYF.